The 12 T cell receptor beta chains below come from one sample, sequenced in a study of T-cell memory formation after mild COVID-19. From the 5' RACE reads, TCRdb called clonotypes with MiXCR, one entry per CDR3 protein. The sample contains 270,000 or so distinct CDR3 sequences, 15% to 20% of which appear only once. Material: PBMCs or a T cell subset sorted from them (not recorded which). The receptors derive from a man younger than 35 who had mild COVID-19 (a few samples of this study predate the infection). Cell type and time point are not known.

This rearrangement joins TRBV5-6 to TRBJ1-1, with D maybe TRBD1 (6 bases). CDR3 length equals 14 residues. Trimming removed 6 bases from V and 1 base from J, with 13 bases in between. The V gene's germline CDR1 is SGHDT and CDR2 YYEEEE. The CDR3 DNA reads TGTGCCAGCATCGCCGGGACAAAGAACACTGAAGCTTTCTTT. This gives the protein CASIAGTKNTEAFF.

This clonotype has at least ten counts. The CDR3 DNA is TGTGCCAGCAGTAGGGACGGGAACACTGAAGCTTTCTTT. Its protein is CASSRDGNTEAFF. This sequence joins TRBV6-6 and TRBJ1-1, with D maybe TRBD1 (5 bases). The CDR3 is 13 amino acids. Germline lookup yields CDR1 MNHNY and CDR2 SVGAGI (reference sequence). V lost 5 bases and J lost 1, with 8 bases in between.

Only a few counts were recorded for this clonotype. This sequence joins TRBV7-7 and TRBJ2-2; D might be TRBD2 (6 bases). Germline CDR1 and CDR2: SSHAT and FNYEAQ (reference sequence). The CDR3 totals 16 residues. V was clipped by 4 bases and J by 0 bases, with 12 bases between them. CDR3 DNA sequence: TGTGCCAGCAGCTCGACCCGGGGGACGAACACCGGGGAGCTGTTTTTT. Amino acids: CASSSTRGTNTGELFF.

The genes are TRBV5-8 and TRBJ2-5; no reliable D call. The CDR3 has 15 residues. Per the germline V gene, CDR1 is SGHTS and CDR2 is YDEGEE. V gave up 0 bases and J gave up 2 bases, with 11 bases separating them. In DNA, the CDR3 is TGTGCCAGCAGCTTGGGCCAGGCTCAGCAAGAGACCCAGTACTTC. Protein sequence: CASSLGQAQQETQYF.

The J gene is TRBJ2-5, the V gene TRBV7-9, with D perhaps TRBD2 (7 bases). V was shortened by 5 bases and J by 3 bases, with 16 bases between the two germline ends. CDR1 and CDR2 (germline): SEHNR, FQNEAQ (reference sequence). The CDR3 is 15 residues long. The CDR3 region is CASSPTGGSKETQYF. For the CDR3, the DNA is TGTGCCAGCAGCCCCACGGGGGGCTCAAAAGAGACCCAGTACTTC.

This clonotype was picked up many times. The chain carries TRBV3-1 and TRBJ2-1; possibly TRBD1 or TRBD2 for D (6 bases each). Germline V CDR1 and CDR2: LGHDT, YNNKEL (reference sequence). V dropped 1 base and J dropped 5 bases, with 21 bases sitting between them. The CDR3 sequence is 18 residues long. The DNA for the CDR3 is TGTGCCAGCAGCCAAGTGGGGCGGCGGGACACCTTAGACAATGAGCAGTTCTTC. Amino acids: CASSQVGRRDTLDNEQFF.

The gene calls are TRBV7-2 and TRBJ1-6; D unresolved. This CDR3 region has 15 residues. Germline CDR1 SGHTA, CDR2 FQGNSA. Trimming stripped 7 bases from V and 12 bases from J, with 22 bases between. CDR3 residues: CASTRAAGEAQPLHF. Written as DNA, the CDR3 is TGTGCCAGCACCCGGGCGGCCGGGGAGGCCCAACCCCTCCACTTT.

This clonotype was recorded at least ten times. The chain has TRBV7-2 and TRBJ1-2; possibly TRBD1 for D (6 bases). The V end lost 1 base, the J end lost 8 bases, and 20 bases lay between the germline ends. This CDR3 spans 16 amino acids. Germline loops: CDR1 SGHTA, CDR2 FQGNSA. CDR3 protein: CASSLVAGGQVLGYTF. DNA for the CDR3: TGTGCCAGCAGCTTAGTGGCTGGGGGGCAAGTACTCGGCTACACCTTC.

J is TRBJ1-6 and V is TRBV5-1; D not resolved. Germline CDR1 reads SGHRS; CDR2 reads YFSETQ. Trimming removed 1 base at V and 10 bases at J, with 15 bases between. The CDR3 length is 15 residues. CDR3 residues: CASSLSSGVGSPLHF. The CDR3 nucleotides read TGCGCCAGCAGCTTGTCATCCGGGGTCGGCTCACCCCTCCACTTT.

This clonotype was seen a handful of times. The chain joins TRBV6-6 to TRBJ1-5, with D unresolved. V lost 2 bases and J lost 5, with 22 bases in between. The length of the CDR3 is 18 residues. In germline, CDR1 is MNHNY, CDR2 SVGAGI (reference sequence). DNA of the CDR3: TGTGCCAGCAGTTACCCGACCGCACCAAGCTCCTGGGATCAGCCCCAGCATTTT. Its translation: CASSYPTAPSSWDQPQHF.

This clonotype was counted ten times or more. The chain carries TRBV29-1 and TRBJ1-1, with D perhaps TRBD1 (5 bases). Germline CDR1 and CDR2: SQVTM and ANQGSEA. The CDR3 contains 13 residues. Trimming stripped 3 bases from V and 4 bases from J, with 12 bases between. The CDR3 loop reads CSVDSRAATEAFF. In nucleotides, the CDR3 is TGCAGCGTTGATTCCAGGGCGGCCACTGAAGCTTTCTTT. The variable domain in full, with the rest retrieved from reference TRBV29-1 and TRBJ1-1, is SAVISQKPSRDICQRGTSLTIQCQVDSQVTMMFWYRQQPGQSLTLIATANQGSEATYESGFVIDKFPISRPNLTFSTLTVSNMSPEDSSIYLCSVDSRAATEAFFGQGTRLTVV.

The chain couples TRBV6-2 or TRBV6-3 to TRBJ1-1, with D uncertain. Germline V lookup: CDR1 MNHEY, CDR2 SVGEGT. The CDR3 runs to 13 residues. Trimming took 1 base from V and 4 from J, leaving 7 bases between them. The CDR3 is CASSYLGFTEAFF. CDR3 DNA: TGTGCCAGCAGTTACTTGGGGTTCACTGAAGCTTTCTTT.